The clone carrying this T cell receptor beta chain came up many times. The target antigen is unknown. The entry originates in a study of breast tumors, draining lymph nodes, adjacent tissues. The study's findings and limits: Tumor repertoires ranked between lymph nodes and nontumor tissue in diversity, with V and J gene preferences. Data fit most tumor T cells coming from lymph node, expanding in tumor. Tumor and nontumor repertoires were significantly more similar in luminal-like than in basal-like breast cancer. Data only fit, rather than demonstrated, lymph node origin of most tumor T cells.

TCRdb analysed the multiplex PCR reads with MiXCR anew, one entry per CDR3 protein. The profile covers 150,000 to 200,000 distinct CDR3 sequences, with approximately 31% appearing a single time and about 4.3% taken by the ten largest. Breast cancer patients provided tissue from their axillary draining lymph nodes. V lost 1 base and J lost 7, with 16 bases in between. This CDR3 is built from 15 residues. Germline lookup yields CDR1 SNHLY and CDR2 FYNNEI. The gene calls are TRBV2 and TRBJ1-2, with D perhaps matching TRBD1 (6 bases). What was sequenced was axillary lymph node tissue. This TCR came from a female donor with breast cancer. Some clones in this sample may be carry-over from other donors' samples. CDR3 protein: CASSEEGGPISGYTF. The CDR3 DNA sequence: TGTGCCAGCAGTGAAGAAGGGGGTCCGATAAGTGGCTACACCTTC.